A single sample gave rise to the 16 T cell receptor beta chains below, sequenced in a study of OX40 agonist ivuxolimab in advanced cancers. Assay: immunoSEQ multiplex PCR; the TCRdb copy retains only in-frame clones and omits some. The sample shows roughly 70,000 clones, around 85% of them seen only once. The starting material was CD4+ or CD8+ T cells sorted from blood, obtained in a trial of the OX40 agonist ivuxolimab. The origin of the receptors is an adult with an advanced solid tumor such as melanoma, head and neck, liver or kidney cancer.

The chain couples TRBV19 to TRBJ2-6; TRBD1 might be the D (6 bases). Trimming removed 3 bases at V and 2 bases at J, with 14 bases between. Germline V gene lookup returns CDR1 LNHDA and CDR2 SQIVND (reference sequence). The CDR3 has 17 amino acids. The CDR3, as DNA: TGTGCCAGTAGTATCCCCAGGGGTGGCACTGGGGCCAACGTCCTGACTTTC. This codes for CASSIPRGGTGANVLTF.

A word on this clone: Other DNA sequences of this sample code for an identical CDR3. This chain links TRBV29-1 with TRBJ2-1, with a tentative D call TRBD1 (5 bases). The CDR3 runs to 11 residues. The ends were cut back, 6 bases at V and 4 bases at J, with 7 bases in the middle. Germline V gene data show CDR1 as SQVTM and CDR2 as ANQGSEA. CDR3 in DNA: TGCAGCGTGGGGCTTTACAATGAGCAGTTCTTC. The encoded protein is CSVGLYNEQFF.

This clone has a handful of counts. V and J are TRBV7-9 and TRBJ1-1; 7 bases are a match to TRBD1. The CDR3 covers 13 residues. Germline CDR1 reads SEHNR; CDR2 reads FQNEAQ (reference sequence). V shed 5 bases and J 4 bases; nucleotides not matched to a gene: 4. CDR3 sequence reads: CASSATGTTEAFF. For the CDR3, the DNA is TGTGCCAGCAGCGCGACAGGGACCACTGAAGCTTTCTTT.

The chain is built from TRBV5-4 and TRBJ1-4; D is possibly TRBD1 (5 bases). Germline lookup yields CDR1 SGHNT and CDR2 YYREEE (reference sequence). V dropped 4 bases and J dropped 8 bases, with 9 bases sitting between them. The CDR3 loop spans 12 amino acids. DNA of the CDR3: TGTGCCAGCAGCGAACGGGGGGAAAAACTGTTTTTT. It specifies CASSERGEKLFF.

The gene calls are TRBV30 and TRBJ2-1; possibly TRBD1 for D (7 bases). V lost 2 bases to trimming and J lost 10 bases, with 15 bases between them. CDR1 is GTSNPN, CDR2 SVGIG, per germline (reference sequence). This CDR3 region has 13 residues. CDR3 DNA: TGTGCCTGGAGTCCTGAGGGGGCGGGGGAGCAGTTCTTC. This codes for CAWSPEGAGEQFF.

CDR3 nucleotides: TGTGCCAGCAGTTTACCAGGGGGCAAGCAGTACTTC. Residues: CASSLPGGKQYF. The chain recombines TRBV7-2 with TRBJ2-7; 8 nucleotides agree with TRBD1. The germline V gene has CDR1 SGHTA and CDR2 FQGNSA. The CDR3 totals 12 residues. V was pared by 6 bases and J by 8 bases, with 6 bases of the junction left unmatched.

A single count supports this clone. V usage is TRBV28 and J usage is TRBJ2-5; D unresolved. Trimming shortened V by 1 base and J by 5 bases, and 11 bases separated the two germline ends. CDR1 MDHEN and CDR2 SYDVKM come from the germline V gene. The CDR3 consists of 14 residues. CDR3 loop: CASSLSPEMETQYF. For the CDR3, the DNA is TGTGCCAGCAGTTTATCACCAGAGATGGAGACCCAGTACTTC.

Written as DNA, the CDR3 is TGTGCTACCAGTTTATTAGGGAGGTCTTACAATGAGCAGTTCTTC. As protein: CATSLLGRSYNEQFF. J is TRBJ2-1 and V is TRBV28; D is perhaps TRBD2 (6 bases). CDR1 MDHEN and CDR2 SYDVKM come from the germline V gene. There are 15 residues in the CDR3.

This chain links TRBV6-5 with TRBJ2-3; D may match TRBD1 or TRBD2 (5 bases each). There are 14 residues in the CDR3. CDR1 is MNHEY, CDR2 SVGAGI, per germline. V was clipped by 4 bases and J by 4 bases, with 12 bases between them. CDR3 nucleotide sequence: TGTGCCAGCAGTTGGGGCAGGGAGTCAGATACGCAGTATTTT. Encoded protein: CASSWGRESDTQYF.

Turning to this clone: Germline and junction disagree at one end, which may indicate a read error. This chain joins TRBV2 and TRBJ1-2; 9 positions match TRBD1. The CDR3 runs to 11 residues. From germline, CDR1 is SNHLY and CDR2 FYNNEI. The CDR3 bases are TGTGCCAGCAGTCAAGGGGGACAGGGTCCTTTC. It specifies CASSQGGQGPF.

The chain is built from TRBV5-1 and TRBJ2-7; 9 nucleotides align to TRBD1. CDR1 and CDR2 (germline): SGHRS, YFSETQ. J was trimmed by 5 bases and V by 4 bases; bases with no gene match: 7. This CDR3 is 14 amino acids long. The chain's CDR3 is CASSPGTGNNEQYF. CDR3 nucleotide sequence: TGCGCCAGCAGCCCCGGGACAGGGAACAACGAGCAGTACTTC.

This clone was recorded once. The J gene is TRBJ2-2, the V gene TRBV6-5, with TRBD2 as a possible D gene (6 bases). The CDR3 runs to 14 residues. V lost 8 bases and J lost 5, with 15 bases in between. Germline loops: CDR1 MNHEY, CDR2 SVGAGI. The chain's CDR3 is CASGRVAETGELFF. For the CDR3, the DNA is TGTGCCAGCGGAAGGGTAGCGGAGACCGGGGAGCTGTTTTTT.

The V call is TRBV7-6, the J call TRBJ2-7; 10 bases align to TRBD1. V gave up 5 bases and J gave up 5 bases; unmatched junction bases: 3. The length of the CDR3 is 13 residues. Germline CDR1 SGHVS, CDR2 FNYEAQ. CDR3 DNA: TGTGCCAGCAGCCCGGACAGGGGGAACGAGCAGTACTTC. Protein: CASSPDRGNEQYF.

A single count supports this clone. This chain uses TRBV6-5 with TRBJ2-7; D is perhaps TRBD1 (6 bases). This CDR3 comprises 12 residues. Germline V gene sequence: CDR1 MNHEY, CDR2 SVGAGI. V lost 6 bases, J lost 6 bases, and 12 bases lay in between. The CDR3 region is CASSRQVAEQYF. CDR3 DNA: TGTGCCAGCAGCAGACAGGTCGCCGAGCAGTACTTC.

This chain uses TRBV7-7 with TRBJ2-5, with 9 bases lining up with TRBD1. This CDR3 has 16 amino acids. Germline CDR1 reads SSHAT; CDR2 reads FNYEAQ (reference sequence). The V gene end was trimmed by 5 bases and the J gene end by 1 base; junction bases not matched to a gene: 8. Here the CDR3 DNA reads TGTGCCAGCAGCCCTACCTTGACAGGGGGCCAAGAGACCCAGTACTTC. Protein product: CASSPTLTGGQETQYF.

The J gene is TRBJ2-4, the V gene TRBV7-3; D call uncertain. V was pared by 0 bases and J by 1 base, with 4 bases between. The germline CDR1 and CDR2 sequences are SGHTA and FQGTGA. There are 14 residues in the CDR3. The CDR3 loop is CASSLTSAKNIQYF. In nucleotides, the CDR3 is TGTGCCAGCAGCTTAACTTCGGCCAAAAACATTCAGTACTTC.